The 23 T cell receptor beta chains listed next were all sequenced from one sample in a study of CD8 T cells in Susac syndrome. Reverse transcription of roughly 0.5 to 1 ug RNA was carried out with random hexamers. TCRdb reprocessed the immunoSEQ multiplex PCR reads via MiXCR and lists one record per CDR3 protein. The sample lists roughly 200,000 distinct CDR3 sequences, 90% to 95% seen once, with around 0.15% in the top ten. The sequenced material came from CD8+ T cells from PBMCs. All receptors derive from a human donor with multiple sclerosis.

CDR3 coding DNA: TGCAGCGTTGACCAGGGGATAGAAGCTTTCTTT. It translates to CSVDQGIEAFF. The chain recombines TRBV29-1 with TRBJ1-1; TRBD1 is a possible D gene (6 bases). The germline CDR1 and CDR2 sequences are SQVTM and ANQGSEA. The V gene lost 3 bases and the J gene lost 8 bases, with 10 bases spanning the gap. The CDR3 extends over 11 amino acids. Drawing the rest from reference TRBV29-1 and TRBJ1-1, the complete variable domain is SAVISQKPSRDICQRGTSLTIQCQVDSQVTMMFWYRQQPGQSLTLIATANQGSEATYESGFVIDKFPISRPNLTFSTLTVSNMSPEDSSIYLCSVDQGIEAFFGQGTRLTVV.

This clonotype has just a few counts. The chain joins TRBV12-3 or TRBV12-4 to TRBJ2-1; 11 bases agree with TRBD2. The CDR3 length is 15 residues. Trimming took 6 bases from V and 4 from J; bases not matched to a gene: 5. Written as DNA, the CDR3 is TGTGCCAGCAGCCCGACTAGCGGGGTGTACAATGAGCAGTTCTTC. It translates to CASSPTSGVYNEQFF.

This clonotype turned up a few times. The chain carries TRBV19 and TRBJ2-7; D perhaps matches TRBD1 (5 bases). Trimming pared 3 bases from V and 1 base from J, leaving 7 bases between. Germline CDR1 is LNHDA and CDR2 is SQIVND (reference sequence). The CDR3 runs to 13 residues. CDR3 region: CASSISGSYEQYF. The CDR3 coding sequence is TGTGCCAGTAGTATTTCAGGGTCCTACGAGCAGTACTTC.

The chain joins TRBV9 to TRBJ2-7; 7 bases fit TRBD2. CDR1 is SGDLS, CDR2 YYNGEE, per germline. J gave up 3 bases and V 0 bases, and 3 bases lay outside the gene matches. This CDR3 has 14 amino acids. Here the CDR3 reads CASSVGSSGYEQYF. CDR3 bases: TGTGCCAGCAGCGTAGGGTCTAGCGGCTACGAGCAGTACTTC.

This sequence joins TRBV7-9 and TRBJ2-2, with D perhaps matching TRBD1 (5 bases). Germline V gene data show CDR1 as SEHNR and CDR2 as FQNEAQ (reference sequence). The CDR3 length is 15 residues. Trimming removed 9 bases from V and 0 bases from J, with 14 bases in between. The CDR3 DNA follows: TGTGCCAGTAGCCACGACAGACCGAACACCGGGGAGCTGTTTTTT. Amino acids: CASSHDRPNTGELFF.

V gene TRBV10-3 combines with J gene TRBJ2-7, with TRBD2 identical over 9 bases. Looked up from germline, CDR1 is ENHRY and CDR2 is SYGVKD. V was pared by 4 bases and J by 0 bases, with 4 bases of the junction left unmatched. The CDR3 contains 15 residues. DNA of the CDR3: TGTGCCATCAGTGCCCGACTAGCGGACTCCTACGAGCAGTACTTC. This encodes CAISARLADSYEQYF.

For the CDR3, the DNA is TGTGCCAGCAGTTTCGCGGGACAGGGGGCAGGCTACGAGCAGTACTTC. This encodes CASSFAGQGAGYEQYF. The chain links TRBV27 to TRBJ2-7; 12 bases agree with TRBD1. Germline lookup yields CDR1 MNHEY and CDR2 SMNVEV (reference sequence). The junction had 6 bases not matched to a gene; V was cut back by 3 bases and J by 3 bases. There are 16 residues in the CDR3.

The chain employs TRBV6-5 and TRBJ1-5, with D uncertain. Trimming stripped 0 bases from V and 0 bases from J, with 12 bases between. The CDR3 runs 17 residues. Germline loops: CDR1 MNHEY, CDR2 SVGAGI. The CDR3 reads CASSYSLQPSSNQPQHF. The CDR3 DNA is TGTGCCAGCAGTTACTCGCTCCAGCCAAGTAGCAATCAGCCCCAGCATTTT.

The V gene is TRBV3-1, the J gene TRBJ2-3; 8 nucleotides align to TRBD2. The germline CDR1 and CDR2 sequences are LGHDT and YNNKEL (reference sequence). V shed 1 base, J shed 5 bases, and the junction held 5 bases outside the gene matches. The CDR3 covers 15 residues. CDR3 coding DNA: TGTGCCAGCAGCCAAGCCGGGAGGGGAGTAGATACGCAGTATTTT. Its translation is CASSQAGRGVDTQYF.

The V and J genes are TRBV3-1 and TRBJ2-7; 7 nucleotides align to TRBD1. The CDR3 extends over 15 amino acids. V was clipped by 1 base and J by 2 bases; unmatched bases: 5. Germline loops: CDR1 LGHDT, CDR2 YNNKEL (reference sequence). CDR3 nucleotides: TGTGCCAGCAGCCAAGGCCTAGGGACAGCCTACGAGCAGTACTTC. It encodes CASSQGLGTAYEQYF.

The chain links TRBV3-1 to TRBJ2-7; D not resolved. The CDR3 length is 13 residues. Germline V gene lookup returns CDR1 LGHDT and CDR2 YNNKEL (reference sequence). Deletions cut 0 bases from V and 4 bases from J, with 7 bases between. The CDR3 sequence: CASSQDNLYEQYF. The CDR3 DNA sequence: TGTGCCAGCAGCCAAGATAACTTATACGAGCAGTACTTC.

This chain links TRBV4-1 with TRBJ1-1; D ambiguous. The germline V and J ends were trimmed by 0 bases and 0 bases, with 8 bases remaining between them. The CDR3 totals 15 residues. The germline gives CDR1 MGHRA, CDR2 YSYEKL. The DNA for the CDR3 is TGCGCCAGCAGCCAAGATCGGGCGGTGAACACTGAAGCTTTCTTT. This sequence encodes CASSQDRAVNTEAFF.

The chain has TRBV5-1 and TRBJ2-2; 11 bases are a match to TRBD1. CDR1 is SGHRS, CDR2 YFSETQ, per germline. The J segment lost 5 bases and the V segment lost 0 bases, leaving 3 bases of the junction unmatched. The CDR3 loop spans 16 amino acids. The CDR3 region has the DNA TGCGCCAGCAGCTTGGTCGGGACAGGGGGGACCGGGGAGCTGTTTTTT. It specifies CASSLVGTGGTGELFF.

In this sample, this clonotype turned up once. This rearrangement joins TRBV7-9 to TRBJ2-5; D possibly uses TRBD1 or TRBD2 (5 bases each). The CDR3 is 13 amino acids. Germline V gene data show CDR1 as SEHNR and CDR2 as FQNEAQ (reference sequence). Trimming stripped 8 bases from V and 2 bases from J, with 12 bases between. The CDR3 nucleotides are TGTGCCAGCCTTGGGGGTCCTCAAGAGACCCAGTACTTC. Protein sequence: CASLGGPQETQYF.

This clonotype occurred once. The chain has TRBV23-1 and TRBJ2-2; no reliable D call. TRBV23-1 is identified as an open reading frame with a role that is uncertain. CDR3 length: 15 residues. V shed 7 bases and J shed 7 bases, with 19 bases lying between them. The CDR3 protein is CASTPPGGPGGELFF. The CDR3 bases are TGCGCCAGCACCCCGCCGGGTGGGCCTGGCGGGGAGCTGTTTTTT.

The chain employs TRBV11-2 and TRBJ2-1; 14 nucleotides match TRBD2. This CDR3 is built from 16 residues. CDR1 SGHAT and CDR2 FQNNGV come from the germline V gene. V was pared by 4 bases and J by 6 bases, with 5 bases of the junction left unmatched. Here the CDR3 reads CASSSRTSGGPNEQFF. In DNA, the CDR3 is TGTGCCAGCAGCTCCCGGACTAGCGGGGGGCCCAATGAGCAGTTCTTC.

V usage is TRBV2 and J usage is TRBJ2-1; TRBD2 is a possible D gene (5 bases). The CDR3 is 12 residues long. Trimming removed 10 bases from V and 5 bases from J, with 12 bases in between. Germline V gene sequence: CDR1 SNHLY, CDR2 FYNNEI. In nucleotides, the CDR3 is TGTGCCACACCACCGGGGAACAATGAGCAGTTCTTC. Its translation is CATPPGNNEQFF.

Details on this clonotype: Germline and junction disagree at one end, which may indicate a read error. The chain has TRBV9 and TRBJ2-5, with D hard to call. This CDR3 has 14 amino acids. In germline, CDR1 is SGDLS, CDR2 YYNGEE. CDR3 in amino acids: CVSSVGPRQETQYF. The CDR3 region has the DNA TGTGTCAGCAGCGTAGGACCTCGACAAGAGACCCAGTACTTC.

The gene calls are TRBV30 and TRBJ2-7; D is possibly TRBD2 (5 bases). The CDR3 has 13 residues. From germline, CDR1 is GTSNPN and CDR2 SVGIG (reference sequence). With 4 bases removed from V and 3 bases from J, the gap between germline ends came to 13 bases. The CDR3: CAWKRRGFYEQYF. For the CDR3, the DNA is TGTGCCTGGAAACGTCGAGGGTTCTACGAGCAGTACTTC. The whole variable domain, remainder taken from reference TRBV30 and TRBJ2-7, is SQTIHQWPATLVQPVGSPLSLECTVEGTSNPNLYWYRQAAGRGLQLLFYSVGIGQISSEVPQNLSASRPQDRQFILSSKKLLLSDSGFYLCAWKRRGFYEQYFGPGTRLTVT.

CDR3 region: CASSSERGAVYNEQFF. The CDR3 region has the DNA TGCGCCAGCAGCTCCGAGAGGGGCGCCGTCTACAATGAGCAGTTCTTC. The V call is TRBV5-1, the J call TRBJ2-1; D is possibly TRBD1 or TRBD2 (5 bases each). The CDR3 consists of 16 residues. Germline V CDR1 and CDR2: SGHRS, YFSETQ. V was pared by 3 bases and J by 3 bases, with 16 bases between.

The CDR3 DNA follows: TGTGCCAGCAAACCGGGACTTCGGTGGAGTGGCTACACCTTC. Its protein product is CASKPGLRWSGYTF. The genes are TRBV27 and TRBJ1-2, with D perhaps matching TRBD1 (5 bases). Germline loops: CDR1 MNHEY, CDR2 SMNVEV (reference sequence). The CDR3 is made up of 14 amino acids. V lost 7 bases and J 7 bases, leaving 19 bases between the germline ends.

The chain couples TRBV12-3 or TRBV12-4 to TRBJ2-3, with D unclear. V shed 5 bases and J shed 2 bases, with 11 bases lying between them. The CDR3 is 14 residues long. The CDR3 DNA follows: TGTGCCAGCAGTCCGTATGGCTCCACAGATACGCAGTATTTT. It encodes CASSPYGSTDTQYF.

The chain uses TRBV9 and TRBJ1-1; D is ambiguous. CDR1 and CDR2 (germline): SGDLS, YYNGEE. Trimming cost V 5 bases and J 5 bases, with 7 bases left between them. The length of the CDR3 is 11 residues. The CDR3: CASRPGTEAFF. The DNA of the CDR3 is TGTGCCAGCAGACCCGGTACTGAAGCTTTCTTT.